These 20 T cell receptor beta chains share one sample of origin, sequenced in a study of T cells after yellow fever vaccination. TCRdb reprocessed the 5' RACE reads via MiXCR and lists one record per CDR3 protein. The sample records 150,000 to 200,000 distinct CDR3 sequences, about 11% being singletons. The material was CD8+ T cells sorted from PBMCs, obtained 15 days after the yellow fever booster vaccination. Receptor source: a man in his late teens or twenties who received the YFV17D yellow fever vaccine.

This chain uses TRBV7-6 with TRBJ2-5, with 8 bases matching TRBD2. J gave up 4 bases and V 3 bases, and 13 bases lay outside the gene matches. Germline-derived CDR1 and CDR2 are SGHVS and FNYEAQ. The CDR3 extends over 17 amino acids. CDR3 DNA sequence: TGTGCCAGCAGCTTGGCGGCTAGCGGGCCCCGCGGAGAGACCCAGTACTTC. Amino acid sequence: CASSLAASGPRGETQYF.

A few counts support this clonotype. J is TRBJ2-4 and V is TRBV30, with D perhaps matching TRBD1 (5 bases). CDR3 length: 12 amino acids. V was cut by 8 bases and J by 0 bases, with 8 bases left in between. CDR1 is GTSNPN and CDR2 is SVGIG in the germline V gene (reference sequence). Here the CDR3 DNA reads TGTGCCGGAACAGGAGCCAAAAACATTCAGTACTTC. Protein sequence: CAGTGAKNIQYF.

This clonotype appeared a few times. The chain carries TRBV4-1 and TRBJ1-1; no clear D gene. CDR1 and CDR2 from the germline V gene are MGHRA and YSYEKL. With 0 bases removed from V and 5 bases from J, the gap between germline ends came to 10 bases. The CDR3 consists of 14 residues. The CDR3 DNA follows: TGCGCCAGCAGCCAAGATCCGGCGGTGACTGAAGCTTTCTTT. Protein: CASSQDPAVTEAFF.

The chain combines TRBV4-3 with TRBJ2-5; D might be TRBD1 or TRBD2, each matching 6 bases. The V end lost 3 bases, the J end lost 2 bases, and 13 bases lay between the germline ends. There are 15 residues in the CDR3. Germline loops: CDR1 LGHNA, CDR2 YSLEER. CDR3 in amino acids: CASSQFGGLQETQYF. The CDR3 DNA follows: TGCGCCAGCAGCCAGTTCGGGGGCCTTCAAGAGACCCAGTACTTC.

The chain's CDR3 is CASSRGGAGGRTDTQYF. CDR3 DNA sequence: TGCGCCAGCAGTCGCGGCGGAGCGGGGGGGAGAACAGATACGCAGTATTTT. The chain has TRBV23-1 and TRBJ2-3; 10 bases agree with TRBD2. TRBV23-1 is treated as an ORF (open reading frame) with a function not yet certain. Trimming cost V 4 bases and J 3 bases; bases outside gene matches: 10. The CDR3 extends over 17 amino acids.

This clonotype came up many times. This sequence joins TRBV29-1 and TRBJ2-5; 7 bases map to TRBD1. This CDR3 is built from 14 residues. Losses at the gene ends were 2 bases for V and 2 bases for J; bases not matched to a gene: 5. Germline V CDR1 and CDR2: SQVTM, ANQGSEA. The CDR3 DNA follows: TGCAGCGTTGAATACAGGGGTGCGCAAGAGACCCAGTACTTC. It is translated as CSVEYRGAQETQYF.

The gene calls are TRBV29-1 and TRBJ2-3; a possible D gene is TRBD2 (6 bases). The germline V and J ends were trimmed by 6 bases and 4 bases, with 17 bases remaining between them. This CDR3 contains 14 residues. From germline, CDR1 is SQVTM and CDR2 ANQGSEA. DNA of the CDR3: TGCAGCGTCCCTCCGGGACTGATCGCAGATACGCAGTATTTT. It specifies CSVPPGLIADTQYF.

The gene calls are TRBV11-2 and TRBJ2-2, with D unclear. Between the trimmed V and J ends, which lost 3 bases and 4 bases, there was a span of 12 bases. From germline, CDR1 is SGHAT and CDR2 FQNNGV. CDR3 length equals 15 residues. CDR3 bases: TGTGCCAGCAGCTTCCCCGTAACCCCCACCGGGGAGCTGTTTTTT. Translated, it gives CASSFPVTPTGELFF.

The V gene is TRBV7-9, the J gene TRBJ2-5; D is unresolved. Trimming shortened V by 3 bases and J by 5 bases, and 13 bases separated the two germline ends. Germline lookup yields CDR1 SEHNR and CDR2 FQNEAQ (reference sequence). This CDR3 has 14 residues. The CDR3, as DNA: TGTGCCAGCAGCTTGGTACGGGTGGCCGAGACCCAGTACTTC. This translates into CASSLVRVAETQYF.

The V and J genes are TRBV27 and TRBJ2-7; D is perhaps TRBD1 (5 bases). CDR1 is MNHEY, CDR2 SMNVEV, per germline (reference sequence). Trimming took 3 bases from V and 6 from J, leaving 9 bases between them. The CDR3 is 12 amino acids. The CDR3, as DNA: TGTGCCAGCAGTTTGGCAGGGCGCGAGCAGTACTTC. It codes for CASSLAGREQYF.

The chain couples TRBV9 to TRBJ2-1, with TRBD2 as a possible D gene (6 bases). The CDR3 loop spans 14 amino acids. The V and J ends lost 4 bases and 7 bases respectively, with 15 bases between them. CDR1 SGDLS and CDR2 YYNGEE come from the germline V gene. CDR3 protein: CASSPPRRGNEQFF. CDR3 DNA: TGTGCCAGCAGCCCCCCCCGCCGGGGGAATGAGCAGTTCTTC.

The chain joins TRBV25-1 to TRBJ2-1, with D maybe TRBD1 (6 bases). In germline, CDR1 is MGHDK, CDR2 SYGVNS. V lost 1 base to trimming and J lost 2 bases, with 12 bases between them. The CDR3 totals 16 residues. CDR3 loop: CASSELKGVTYNEQFF. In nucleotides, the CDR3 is TGTGCCAGCAGTGAATTAAAGGGGGTAACCTACAATGAGCAGTTCTTC.

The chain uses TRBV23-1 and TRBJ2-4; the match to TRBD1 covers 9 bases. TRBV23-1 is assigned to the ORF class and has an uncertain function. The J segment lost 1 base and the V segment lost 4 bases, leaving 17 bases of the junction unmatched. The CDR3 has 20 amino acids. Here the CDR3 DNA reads TGCGCCAGCAGTCCCCGGGCGGGGGACAGGGTTATCAAGGCCAAAAACATTCAGTACTTC. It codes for CASSPRAGDRVIKAKNIQYF.

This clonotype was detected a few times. CDR3 in amino acids: CSARSPGPPEAFF. The CDR3 bases are TGCAGTGCTAGATCTCCGGGGCCACCTGAAGCTTTCTTT. V usage is TRBV20-1 and J usage is TRBJ1-1; a possible D gene is TRBD1 (5 bases). The germline V and J ends were trimmed by 2 bases and 6 bases, with 13 bases remaining between them. The CDR3 totals 13 residues. Germline V lookup: CDR1 DFQATT, CDR2 SNEGSKA (reference sequence).

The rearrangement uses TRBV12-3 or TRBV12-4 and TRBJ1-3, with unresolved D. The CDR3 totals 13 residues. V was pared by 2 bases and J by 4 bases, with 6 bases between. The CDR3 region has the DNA TGTGCCAGCAGTTTAATCACCGGAAACACCATATATTTT. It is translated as CASSLITGNTIYF.

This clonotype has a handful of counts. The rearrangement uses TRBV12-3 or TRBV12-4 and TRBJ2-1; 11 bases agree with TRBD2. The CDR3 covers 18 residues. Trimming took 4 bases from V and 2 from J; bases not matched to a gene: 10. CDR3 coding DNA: TGTGCCAGCAGTTCGGACCGATCGGGACTAGCGGCCTACAATGAGCAGTTCTTC. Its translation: CASSSDRSGLAAYNEQFF.

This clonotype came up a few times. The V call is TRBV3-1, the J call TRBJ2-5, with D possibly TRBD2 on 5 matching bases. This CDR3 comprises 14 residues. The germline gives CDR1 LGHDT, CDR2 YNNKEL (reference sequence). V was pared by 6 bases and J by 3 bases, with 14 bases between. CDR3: CASSPSGYEETQYF. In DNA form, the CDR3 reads TGTGCCAGCAGTCCTTCGGGGTATGAAGAGACCCAGTACTTC.

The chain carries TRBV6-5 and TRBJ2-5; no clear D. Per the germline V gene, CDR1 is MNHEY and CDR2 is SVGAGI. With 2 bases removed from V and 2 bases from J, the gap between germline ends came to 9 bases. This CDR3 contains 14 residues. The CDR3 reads CASSYGGTQETQYF. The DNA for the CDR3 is TGTGCCAGCAGTTACGGCGGCACTCAAGAGACCCAGTACTTC.

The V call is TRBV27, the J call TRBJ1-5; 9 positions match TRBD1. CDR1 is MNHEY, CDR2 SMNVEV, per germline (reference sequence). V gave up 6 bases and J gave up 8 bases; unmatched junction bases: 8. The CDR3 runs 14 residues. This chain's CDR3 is CASRPQGAPKPQHF. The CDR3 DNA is TGTGCCAGCAGACCACAGGGGGCCCCCAAGCCCCAGCATTTT.

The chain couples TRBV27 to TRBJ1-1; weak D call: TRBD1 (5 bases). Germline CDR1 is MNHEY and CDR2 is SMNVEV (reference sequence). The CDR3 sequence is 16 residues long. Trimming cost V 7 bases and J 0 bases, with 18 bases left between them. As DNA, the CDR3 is TGTGCCAGCATGAGGGACGGTTACCTCATGAACACTGAAGCTTTCTTT. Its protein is CASMRDGYLMNTEAFF.